This paragraph reports one T cell receptor beta chain. The antigen is unknown. Time point indicated: week 47, end of study. Every vaccine dose comprised 300 ug of mutant IDH1 20-mer peptide plus topical imiquimod. Tumors from donors were new WHO grade 3 or 4 IDH1-mutant astrocytomas with ATRX loss. Here immunoSEQ multiplex PCR was the method, and the copy in TCRdb shows in-frame clones only, minus some. The sample consists of fewer than 35,000 clones, about 86% of them appearing once. V shed 1 base and J shed 3 bases, with 9 bases lying between them. The CDR3 loop spans 15 amino acids. Germline assignment: CDR1 SGHAT and CDR2 FQNNGV. The record originates from a study of a mutant IDH1 vaccine in newly diagnosed glioma. Looking at the study overall: Most had both radiotherapy and temozolomide beforehand; others had only one. Overall study results and limits: There seemed to be no relation between pseudoprogression and changes in top peripheral T cell clonotypes.

Here the sequenced sample was PBMCs, taken from a glioma patient whose treatment included an IDH1 peptide vaccine. This receptor was identified in a young man with glioma. The J gene is TRBJ2-2, the V gene TRBV11-2; the D gene is possibly TRBD1 (5 bases). The CDR3 protein is CASSLARADTGELFF. The DNA of the CDR3 is TGTGCCAGCAGCTTAGCCAGGGCGGACACCGGGGAGCTGTTTTTT.